This passage covers 25 T cell receptor beta chains from one sample sequenced in a study of blood T cells in healthy people across ages. The second PCR ran about 6 to 11 cycles with a sample-barcoded 5' primer and J-beta primers. Each CDR3 protein gets one entry after TCRdb re-called the 5' RACE reads with MiXCR. Of around 820,000 distinct CDR3 sequences listed, approximately 25% are singletons. This sample also belongs to another study, concerning T cells of mothers and their children.

Sequences were obtained from blood. These receptors were obtained from a boy younger than 18 in good health.

The CDR3 protein is CSVGTADSPLHF. CDR3 sequence (DNA): TGCAGCGTAGGGACGGCTGATTCACCCCTCCACTTT. The rearrangement uses TRBV29-1 and TRBJ1-6, with D perhaps matching TRBD1 (5 bases). The germline CDR1 and CDR2 sequences are SQVTM and ANQGSEA. Between the trimmed V and J ends, which lost 6 bases and 8 bases, there was a span of 11 bases. The CDR3 runs to 12 residues. The entire variable domain, with the rest obtained from reference TRBV29-1 and TRBJ1-6, is as follows: SAVISQKPSRDICQRGTSLTIQCQVDSQVTMMFWYRQQPGQSLTLIATANQGSEATYESGFVIDKFPISRPNLTFSTLTVSNMSPEDSSIYLCSVGTADSPLHFGNGTRLTVT.

The chain has TRBV19 and TRBJ1-5, with TRBD1 as a possible D gene (5 bases). Germline lookup yields CDR1 LNHDA and CDR2 SQIVND (reference sequence). CDR3 length equals 14 residues. The V and J ends lost 6 bases and 2 bases respectively, with 11 bases between them. The DNA of the CDR3 is TGTGCCAGTAGCACGGCCAGGGGCAATCAGCCCCAGCATTTT. As protein: CASSTARGNQPQHF.

The chain recombines TRBV7-9 with TRBJ2-3; D is possibly TRBD2 (5 bases). Germline V gene sequence: CDR1 SEHNR, CDR2 FQNEAQ (reference sequence). This CDR3 spans 14 amino acids. Between the trimmed V and J ends, which lost 4 bases and 5 bases, there was a span of 13 bases. The CDR3 DNA is TGTGCCAGCAGCTCCCGAGCGGTGGGAGATACGCAGTATTTT. It encodes CASSSRAVGDTQYF.

The chain has TRBV12-3 or TRBV12-4 and TRBJ2-1; D unresolved. The germline V and J ends were trimmed by 1 base and 0 bases, with 10 bases remaining between them. The CDR3 length is 16 residues. CDR3 region: CASSLGGSPSYNEQFF. The CDR3 nucleotides are TGTGCCAGCAGTTTAGGCGGAAGCCCCTCCTACAATGAGCAGTTCTTC.

V and J are TRBV12-3 or TRBV12-4 and TRBJ2-5, with D perhaps TRBD1 (5 bases). CDR3 length equals 14 residues. V was shortened by 2 bases and J by 5 bases, with 12 bases between the two germline ends. The CDR3 loop is CASSLSGAEETQYF. The CDR3 coding sequence is TGTGCCAGCAGTTTATCTGGGGCCGAGGAGACCCAGTACTTC.

This clonotype has only a few counts. The J gene is TRBJ2-3, the V gene TRBV7-2, with D tentatively TRBD1 (8 bases). V was clipped by 0 bases and J by 2 bases, with 21 bases between them. This CDR3 is 19 amino acids long. Germline CDR1 SGHTA, CDR2 FQGNSA. CDR3 nucleotides: TGTGCCAGCAGCTTAGCTGGGACAGGCTGGGGGGGGACCACAGATACGCAGTATTTT. It encodes CASSLAGTGWGGTTDTQYF.

This clonotype was counted a few times. The chain uses TRBV7-2 and TRBJ2-1, with TRBD2 matching over 9 bases. The length of the CDR3 is 14 residues. The V segment lost 2 bases and the J segment 12 bases; nucleotides outside the gene matches: 8. Germline V lookup: CDR1 SGHTA, CDR2 FQGNSA. CDR3 coding DNA: TGTGCCAGCAGCTTAAGACTAGCGGCCCAGGGGCAGTTCTTC. This encodes CASSLRLAAQGQFF.

The V gene is TRBV7-2, the J gene TRBJ1-1; no firm D call. The CDR3 loop spans 15 amino acids. Germline V gives CDR1 SGHTA, CDR2 FQGNSA. Trimming removed 5 bases from V and 2 bases from J, with 15 bases in between. The CDR3 protein is CASSEALGVNTEAFF. The CDR3 bases are TGTGCCAGCAGCGAAGCCCTTGGGGTAAACACTGAAGCTTTCTTT.

V usage is TRBV5-6 and J usage is TRBJ2-1, with TRBD2 identical over 7 bases. CDR3 length: 15 residues. Per the germline V gene, CDR1 is SGHDT and CDR2 is YYEEEE. Losses at the gene ends were 5 bases for V and 2 bases for J; bases not matched to a gene: 7. The CDR3 DNA is TGTGCCAGCAGGGCTCGGGGGGTAACCTACAATGAGCAGTTCTTC. Translation gives CASRARGVTYNEQFF.

This clonotype was seen just once. The chain couples TRBV4-1 to TRBJ2-7; D remains unclear. The length of the CDR3 is 14 residues. In germline, CDR1 is MGHRA, CDR2 YSYEKL. Deletions cut 1 base from V and 2 bases from J, with 9 bases between. CDR3 loop: CASSQVVSTYEQYF. CDR3 nucleotide sequence: TGCGCCAGCAGCCAAGTAGTCAGTACCTACGAGCAGTACTTC.

There are many counts of this clonotype. An end of the junction does not agree with germline; a read error may underlie this. V gene TRBV29-1 combines with J gene TRBJ2-4; D perhaps matches TRBD2 (7 bases). Per germline, CDR1 SQVTM and CDR2 ANQGSEA. The CDR3 extends over 12 amino acids. The chain's CDR3 is CSVEDSGGAQLF. The DNA for the CDR3 is TGCAGCGTTGAAGATAGTGGGGGGGCCCAATTATTC.

This clonotype was counted only a few times. V gene TRBV18 combines with J gene TRBJ2-3; D is possibly TRBD1 (5 bases). Germline V CDR1 and CDR2: KGHSH, LQKENI. Trimming removed 2 bases from V and 15 bases from J, with 18 bases in between. This CDR3 contains 13 residues. The CDR3 DNA is TGTGCCAGCTCACCATCAGGGATTGATTTTGTATATTTT. Amino acids: CASSPSGIDFVYF.

The chain joins TRBV18 to TRBJ2-5; 14 bases match TRBD2. The DNA matches TRBJ2-1 better at its end, which makes the J call doubtful. This CDR3 is built from 15 residues. Germline V gene sequence: CDR1 KGHSH, CDR2 LQKENI. The CDR3: CASFRGLAGEREQFF. The CDR3, as DNA: TGTGCCAGCTTTCGGGGACTAGCGGGAGAGCGTGAGCAGTTCTTC.

This clonotype came up many times. The genes are TRBV7-2 and TRBJ2-7; TRBD1 agrees at 11 bases. The germline V gene encodes CDR1 SGHTA and CDR2 FQGNSA. The CDR3 consists of 15 residues. J lost 5 bases, V lost 1 base, and 4 bases had no gene match. The CDR3 sequence: CASSLGGTGGHEQYF. For the CDR3, the DNA is TGTGCCAGCAGCTTAGGAGGGACAGGGGGACACGAGCAGTACTTC.

This clonotype came up a few times. This chain joins TRBV6-2 or TRBV6-3 and TRBJ2-7, with D tentatively TRBD2 (6 bases). Trimming took 6 bases from V and 3 from J, leaving 21 bases between them. The length of the CDR3 is 16 residues. Germline assignment: CDR1 MNHEY and CDR2 SVGEGT. The CDR3 here is CASSVSPGLKIYEQYF. In DNA, the CDR3 is TGTGCCAGCAGCGTGAGCCCGGGACTGAAAATCTACGAGCAGTACTTC.

This rearrangement joins TRBV20-1 to TRBJ1-1, with unresolved D. Trimming took off 1 base at V and 4 bases at J, with 10 bases between the two ends. The CDR3 has 13 amino acids. Germline-derived CDR1 and CDR2 are DFQATT and SNEGSKA (reference sequence). CDR3 sequence reads: CSARGVGVTEAFF. As DNA, the CDR3 is TGCAGTGCTAGAGGGGTTGGGGTCACTGAAGCTTTCTTT.

This chain joins TRBV18 and TRBJ2-1; D not resolved. V gave up 0 bases and J gave up 10 bases, with 10 bases separating them. The CDR3 sequence is 13 residues long. The V gene's germline CDR1 is KGHSH and CDR2 LQKENI. This CDR3 is CASSPPTFKEQFF. CDR3 nucleotide sequence: TGTGCCAGCTCACCACCGACTTTCAAGGAGCAGTTCTTC.

There are a few counts of this clonotype. The V gene is TRBV12-3 or TRBV12-4, the J gene TRBJ2-1; tentative D call: TRBD1 (6 bases). The DNA end is a closer match to TRBJ2-5, so the J assignment may be wrong. This CDR3 is built from 15 residues. CDR3 bases: TGTGCCAGCAGTTTAATTGGGCAGGGGTTGGAGACCCAGTACTTC. This translates into CASSLIGQGLETQYF.

The rearrangement uses TRBV27 and TRBJ2-5, with no clear D. The V gene lost 1 base and the J gene lost 5 bases, with 8 bases spanning the gap. The CDR3 totals 13 residues. Looked up from germline, CDR1 is MNHEY and CDR2 is SMNVEV (reference sequence). The CDR3 spells CASSLYFRETQYF. The CDR3, as DNA: TGTGCCAGCAGTTTATATTTCCGGGAGACCCAGTACTTC.

The rearrangement uses TRBV3-1 and TRBJ2-2, with D unresolved. Germline CDR1 LGHDT, CDR2 YNNKEL (reference sequence). The CDR3 contains 13 residues. V lost 4 bases to trimming and J lost 6 bases, with 9 bases between them. CDR3 nucleotide sequence: TGTGCCAGCAGCCCAATTGGGGCCGGGGAGCTGTTTTTT. It codes for CASSPIGAGELFF.

The J gene is TRBJ2-1, the V gene TRBV6-1, with TRBD2 as a possible D gene (5 bases). This CDR3 has 15 residues. V was pared by 2 bases and J by 1 base, with 9 bases between. Germline V gene lookup returns CDR1 MNHNS and CDR2 SASEGT. The DNA of the CDR3 is TGTGCCAGCAGTGAAAACGTAGCGTCCTACAATGAGCAGTTCTTC. Translated: CASSENVASYNEQFF.

This clonotype was detected a few times. The gene calls are TRBV2 and TRBJ2-5; tentative D call: TRBD2 (6 bases). Judging by the DNA end, TRBJ2-7 fits better; the J call may be wrong. Germline V gives CDR1 SNHLY, CDR2 FYNNEI. The CDR3 is made up of 14 amino acids. CDR3 coding DNA: TGTGCCAGCAGGGAACTGGGGGGCTCCTACGAGCAGTACTTC. It is translated as CASRELGGSYEQYF.

There are a few counts of this clonotype. The chain links TRBV12-5 to TRBJ1-1, with TRBD1 identical over 7 bases. The germline CDR1 and CDR2 sequences are LGHNT and FRNRAP. The CDR3 totals 18 residues. V gave up 3 bases and J gave up 0 bases; unmatched junction bases: 13. The CDR3 nucleotides are TGTGCTAGTGGTTTCTCCCTGGGGCAGGGGGGGATGAACACTGAAGCTTTCTTT. It codes for CASGFSLGQGGMNTEAFF.

The rearrangement links TRBV7-9 to TRBJ2-1, with a weak D call TRBD2 (5 bases). The V gene lost 1 base and the J gene lost 8 bases, with 15 bases spanning the gap. The CDR3 runs 15 residues. Germline V gene data show CDR1 as SEHNR and CDR2 as FQNEAQ (reference sequence). CDR3 in amino acids: CASSLDPGELDEQFF. The CDR3 nucleotides are TGTGCCAGCAGCTTAGATCCCGGGGAGCTAGATGAGCAGTTCTTC.

This clonotype was picked up a small number of times. J is TRBJ1-5 and V is TRBV24-1; D ambiguous. From germline, CDR1 is KGHDR and CDR2 SFDVKD. The CDR3 covers 13 residues. V lost 10 bases and J lost 4, with 13 bases in between. CDR3 residues: CATSQPPNQPQHF. The CDR3 nucleotides are TGTGCCACAAGTCAGCCACCGAATCAGCCCCAGCATTTT.